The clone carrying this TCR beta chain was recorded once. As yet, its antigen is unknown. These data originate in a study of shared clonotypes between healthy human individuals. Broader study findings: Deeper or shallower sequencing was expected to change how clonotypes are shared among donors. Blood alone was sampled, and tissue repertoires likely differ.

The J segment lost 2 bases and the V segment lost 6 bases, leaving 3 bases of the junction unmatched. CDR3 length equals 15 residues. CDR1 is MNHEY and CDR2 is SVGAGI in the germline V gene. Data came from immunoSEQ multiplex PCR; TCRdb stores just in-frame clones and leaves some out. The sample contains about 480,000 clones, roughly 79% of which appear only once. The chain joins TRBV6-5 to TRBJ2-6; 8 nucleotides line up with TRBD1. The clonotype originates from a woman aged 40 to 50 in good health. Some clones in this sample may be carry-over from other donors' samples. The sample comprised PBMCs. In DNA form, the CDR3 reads TGTGCCAGCAGCCAGGACAGGGCTGGGGCCAACGTCCTGACTTTC. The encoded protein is CASSQDRAGANVLTF.